This TCR beta chain was documented in a study of T cell responses to AZD1222 COVID-19 vaccine. In this sample, this clone turned up a few times. Its matching antigen is unknown. Study observations and caveats: Baseline testing showed seropositivity in only six AZD1222 recipients. Clonal diversity was possibly underestimated, and the donors were mostly white British, with more females. Within unmutated variant regions lay the reported targets of nearly half of spike-specific TCRs. The study found Spike-specific TCR breadth and depth rose after two AZD1222 doses.

The length of the CDR3 is 15 residues. Between the trimmed V and J ends, which lost 7 bases and 0 bases, there was a span of 15 bases. The germline V gene encodes CDR1 MDHEN and CDR2 SYDVKM. Sequencing used immunoSEQ multiplex PCR; TCRdb keeps in-frame clones, though not all of them. The sample lists about 110,000 clones, around 84% occurring once. The clonotype comes from an adult in good health. Sequencing used peripheral blood, obtained on day 0 of AZD1222 vaccination. This chain links TRBV28 with TRBJ1-1; the D is unclear. CDR3 bases: TGTGCCAGCACCTCCGACGGGGAAATGAACACTGAAGCTTTCTTT. Its protein is CASTSDGEMNTEAFF.